This T cell receptor beta chain stems from a study of blood T cell repertoires in COVID-19. Study processing details: Nucleated cell counts were estimated from reference gene primer amplification. Using immunoSEQ multiplex PCR, the repertoire was profiled, and TCRdb retains in-frame clones only, with some absent. The V and J calls and the clone size are those of that table, but D and trimming were determined from the DNA. The data hold approximately 190,000 clones, with approximately 86% observed a single time. All enrollees were roughly 18 to 89 years old and from fewer than 30 US areas. CDR3 size: 16 residues. In germline, CDR1 is LGHNA, CDR2 YSLEER. V lost 3 bases to trimming and J lost 0 bases, with 11 bases between them.

This clonotype originated in a woman aged 55-69 years with acute COVID-19. Sequencing used PBMCs or T cells enriched from blood (not recorded which). The rearrangement joins TRBV4-3 to TRBJ1-4, with a tentative D call TRBD1 (5 bases). The CDR3 DNA reads as TGCGCCAGCAGCCACCCGGGACTTTCAACTAATGAAAAACTGTTTTTT. Protein product: CASSHPGLSTNEKLFF.